The present T cell receptor (beta chain) was sequenced within a study of cytomegalovirus exposure and HLA in healthy donors. Study overall: An early release of data contained tens of millions of unique TCRs, which came from HLA-typed donors. Findings and limits, study-wide: Reports described diagnosis of cytomegalovirus status by the classifier as highly specific and sensitive. Using a false discovery rate of 0.05, a later analysis showed that 15,000 to 20,000 TCR beta sequences were associated with HLA alleles. Across donors, most TCRs were seen rarely, yet some public ones were widespread.

With respect to this clone: No antigen is known for it.

The V gene's germline CDR1 is SGHTA and CDR2 FQGNSA. V was shortened by 5 bases and J by 2 bases, with 20 bases between the two germline ends. The CDR3 has 17 amino acids. With 60 Vbeta and 13 Jbeta primers, the PCR was carried out. The table came from immunoSEQ multiplex PCR; TCRdb's copy has only in-frame clones and leaves some out. The repertoire holds some 160,000 clones, with around 80% as singletons. This TCR derives from a man younger than 35 in good health and CMV-seronegative. The genes are TRBV7-2 and TRBJ2-3; D may be TRBD2 (6 bases). The sample comprised PBMCs. In DNA, the CDR3 is TGTGCCAGCAGCACCCGAGGTCGGCGCGGGGCCACAGATACGCAGTATTTT. It yields the protein CASSTRGRRGATDTQYF.